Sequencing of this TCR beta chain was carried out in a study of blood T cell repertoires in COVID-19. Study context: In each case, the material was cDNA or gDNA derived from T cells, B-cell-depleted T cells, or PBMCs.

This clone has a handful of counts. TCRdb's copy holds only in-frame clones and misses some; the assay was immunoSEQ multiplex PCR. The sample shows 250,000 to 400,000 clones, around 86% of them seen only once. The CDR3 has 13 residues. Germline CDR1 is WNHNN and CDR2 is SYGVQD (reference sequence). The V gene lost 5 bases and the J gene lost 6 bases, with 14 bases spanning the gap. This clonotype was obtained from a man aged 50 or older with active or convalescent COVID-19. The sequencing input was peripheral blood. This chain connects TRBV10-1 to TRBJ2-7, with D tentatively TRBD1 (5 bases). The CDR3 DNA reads TGCGCCAGCAGTCCAGGGATGGATCGCGAGCAGTACTTC. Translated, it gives CASSPGMDREQYF.